This TCR beta chain was sequenced for a study of cytomegalovirus exposure and HLA in healthy donors. Primers for the PCR totalled 60 Vbeta and 13 Jbeta. Clones were sequenced by immunoSEQ multiplex PCR, and TCRdb holds only the in-frame ones, with some missing. The table includes under 150,000 clones, about three quarters detected once. CDR1 is SGHDT and CDR2 is YYEEEE in the germline V gene. V was clipped by 4 bases and J by 8 bases; unmatched bases: 8. The CDR3 runs to 14 residues. This TCR came from a woman aged 18-30 years in good health and CMV-seronegative. Sequenced: PBMCs. The genes are TRBV5-6 and TRBJ1-4, with 7 positions matching TRBD1. This CDR3 is CASSATGQFEKLFF. The CDR3 region has the DNA TGTGCCAGCAGCGCGACAGGGCAGTTCGAAAAACTGTTTTTT.